A single sample gave rise to the 29 T cell receptor beta chains below, sequenced in a study of CD8+ T cells in alopecia areata (dated by TCRdb to the late 2010s). The method behind the library was the immunoSEQ multiplex PCR assay. RNA was extracted from all samples and reverse transcribed into cDNA, which served as template for TCR sequencing. TCRdb's version of the immuneACCESS table is confined to in-frame rearrangements and falls short of the full clone set. An unresolved V gene accounts for under half of the shortfall where checked; the remainder is of unknown origin. This sample has approximately 200,000 clones in its table, and 50% to 60% of those were observed once. Of the sample, 3% to 4% falls within the top ten clones. This sample's time point label indicates: about 4 weeks on oral tofacitinib. The treatment or condition label, as the study defines it: oral pan-JAK inhibitor, 5-10 mg twice daily.

The material sequenced was CD4+ T cells sorted from blood, taken at week 4, from a patient treated with tofacitinib. These receptors all stem from a human donor with alopecia areata.

The genes are TRBV6-5 and TRBJ1-2; possible D gene TRBD1, 5 bases. V lost 6 bases, J lost 4 bases, and 12 bases lay in between. The CDR3 contains 13 residues. Germline CDR1 MNHEY, CDR2 SVGAGI. This chain's CDR3 is CASRRGAGYGYTF. The CDR3 coding sequence is TGTGCCAGCAGGAGGGGCGCCGGCTATGGCTACACCTTC.

The J gene is TRBJ2-2, the V gene TRBV30; D might be TRBD1 (6 bases). This CDR3 is built from 12 residues. The V end lost 1 base, the J end lost 6 bases, and 6 bases lay between the germline ends. Germline CDR1 and CDR2: GTSNPN and SVGIG (reference sequence). In DNA, the CDR3 is TGTGCCTGGAGTGGGGGGCCCGGGGAGCTGTTTTTT. This gives the protein CAWSGGPGELFF.

The rearrangement joins TRBV30 to TRBJ1-1; no clear D. The CDR3 sequence is 13 residues long. Germline V CDR1 and CDR2: GTSNPN, SVGIG (reference sequence). Trimming pared 3 bases from V and 4 bases from J, leaving 12 bases between. The CDR3 nucleotides read TGTGCCTGGAGGGAGGGTTGGGGCACTGAAGCTTTCTTT. Encoded protein: CAWREGWGTEAFF.

The chain links TRBV15 to TRBJ2-2; unclear D gene. The germline CDR1 and CDR2 sequences are LNHNV and YYDKDF (reference sequence). This CDR3 has 14 residues. V was pared by 0 bases and J by 3 bases, with 5 bases between. The CDR3 region is CATSRDRDTGELFF. In DNA form, the CDR3 reads TGTGCCACCAGCAGAGATCGGGACACCGGGGAGCTGTTTTTT.

This chain links TRBV5-1 with TRBJ2-1; TRBD1 matches at 8 bases. Germline V gene sequence: CDR1 SGHRS, CDR2 YFSETQ. The CDR3 is 13 amino acids. The trim removed 2 bases at V and 8 bases at J, leaving 3 bases unmatched. CDR3 residues: CASSLDRGHEQFF. The CDR3 nucleotides read TGCGCCAGCAGCTTAGACAGGGGCCATGAGCAGTTCTTC.

The chain combines TRBV29-1 with TRBJ2-7; 14 bases align to TRBD2. J gave up 5 bases and V 4 bases, and 4 bases lay outside the gene matches. In germline, CDR1 is SQVTM, CDR2 ANQGSEA. This CDR3 is 14 amino acids long. The CDR3 spells CSVGGLAGGHEQYF. DNA for the CDR3: TGCAGCGTTGGCGGACTAGCGGGGGGACACGAGCAGTACTTC.

J is TRBJ1-1 and V is TRBV30, with D hard to call. Trimming removed 0 bases from V and 11 bases from J, with 13 bases in between. The CDR3 length is 12 residues. Germline lookup yields CDR1 GTSNPN and CDR2 SVGIG (reference sequence). DNA for the CDR3: TGTGCCTGGAGTGTACGGCGGTTGGTGGCTTTCTTT. Its translation is CAWSVRRLVAFF.

The chain couples TRBV29-1 to TRBJ2-3, with no clear D. Trimming removed 5 bases from V and 3 bases from J, with 12 bases in between. Germline assignment: CDR1 SQVTM and CDR2 ANQGSEA. CDR3 length: 13 residues. The DNA for the CDR3 is TGCAGCGTTAGTGGTCACTTGACAGATACGCAGTATTTT. It encodes CSVSGHLTDTQYF.

The rearrangement links TRBV4-1 to TRBJ1-5; D remains ambiguous. The CDR3 has 14 residues. Trimming cost V 4 bases and J 4 bases, with 11 bases left between them. The germline CDR1 and CDR2 sequences are MGHRA and YSYEKL. The CDR3 DNA reads TGCGCCAGCAGCCCCTCGGGGATTAATCAGCCCCAGCATTTT. The encoded protein is CASSPSGINQPQHF.

The chain links TRBV30 to TRBJ2-5, with 9 bases that match TRBD1. Germline values: CDR1 GTSNPN, CDR2 SVGIG (reference sequence). There are 17 residues in the CDR3. V gave up 1 base and J gave up 0 bases; unmatched junction bases: 9. This CDR3 reads CAWSGRQGGNHQETQYF. The CDR3 bases are TGTGCCTGGAGTGGGCGACAGGGGGGAAATCACCAAGAGACCCAGTACTTC.

The V and J genes are TRBV4-1 and TRBJ1-2, with unresolved D. This CDR3 is built from 14 residues. Germline V gene data show CDR1 as MGHRA and CDR2 as YSYEKL. V was shortened by 5 bases and J by 3 bases, with 13 bases between the two germline ends. The CDR3 loop is CASSRPGSDYGYTF. The CDR3 DNA reads TGCGCCAGCAGCAGACCTGGTTCCGACTATGGCTACACCTTC.

The chain has TRBV7-2 and TRBJ2-3, with TRBD2 identical over 7 bases. The V and J ends lost 4 bases and 1 base, in that order; junction bases with no gene match: 8. From germline, CDR1 is SGHTA and CDR2 FQGNSA. The CDR3 has 16 residues. CDR3 region: CASSSVRGGGTDTQYF. In DNA, the CDR3 is TGTGCCAGCAGCTCGGTCCGTGGGGGGGGCACAGATACGCAGTATTTT.

The chain links TRBV30 to TRBJ1-1; D is unresolved. The CDR3 has 13 amino acids. Germline V lookup: CDR1 GTSNPN, CDR2 SVGIG (reference sequence). V was trimmed by 0 bases and J by 10 bases, leaving 15 bases between them. CDR3 DNA: TGTGCCTGGAGTGTAGAGTATGCGACGTTAGCTTTCTTT. Its translation: CAWSVEYATLAFF.

CDR3 DNA sequence: TGTGCCAGCAGCTTAACCAGAACTTTTTCTGGGGCCAACGTCCTGACTTTC. It yields the protein CASSLTRTFSGANVLTF. J is TRBJ2-6 and V is TRBV7-9; D gene uncertain. The CDR3 runs 17 residues. Trimming cost V 2 bases and J 1 base, with 12 bases left between them. Germline CDR1 reads SEHNR; CDR2 reads FQNEAQ (reference sequence).

The chain carries TRBV4-3 and TRBJ1-2; no clear D. V lost 0 bases, J lost 2 bases, and 13 bases lay in between. Germline loops: CDR1 LGHNA, CDR2 YSLEER. This CDR3 has 16 residues. Here the CDR3 DNA reads TGCGCCAGCAGCCAAGATCTGGGCAGCCCAAACTATGGCTACACCTTC. Translation: CASSQDLGSPNYGYTF.

The chain has TRBV5-6 and TRBJ2-4; 8 bases are a match to TRBD1. CDR3 size: 14 residues. With V trimmed by 4 bases and J by 7 bases, 7 bases remained unmatched. Germline loops: CDR1 SGHDT, CDR2 YYEEEE. The DNA for the CDR3 is TGTGCCAGCAGCGACAGGGGCGGTGTGAACATTCAGTACTTC. Translated, it gives CASSDRGGVNIQYF.

The CDR3 bases are TGCGCCAGCAGTGTCGGGACTAGCGGGACCCGCCGCCAATACAATGAGCAGTTCTTC. Translated, it gives CASSVGTSGTRRQYNEQFF. This chain connects TRBV4-1 to TRBJ2-1; the match to TRBD2 covers 13 bases. This CDR3 has 19 residues. V shed 6 bases, J shed 4 bases, and the junction held 15 bases outside the gene matches. Per germline, CDR1 MGHRA and CDR2 YSYEKL.

The rearrangement links TRBV7-2 to TRBJ2-3; D ambiguous. Germline assignment: CDR1 SGHTA and CDR2 FQGNSA. Trimming removed 4 bases from V and 2 bases from J, with 22 bases in between. The CDR3 has 18 amino acids. CDR3 in amino acids: CASSSPQRAHGPTDTQYF. Written as DNA, the CDR3 is TGTGCCAGCAGCTCCCCGCAGCGAGCTCACGGCCCCACAGATACGCAGTATTTT.

The chain employs TRBV10-3 and TRBJ2-5; possible D gene TRBD2, 5 bases. The CDR3 runs to 15 residues. CDR1 is ENHRY, CDR2 SYGVKD, per germline. The ends were cut back, 3 bases at V and 1 base at J, with 12 bases in the middle. The CDR3 is CAISELGSRQETQYF. The CDR3, as DNA: TGTGCCATCAGTGAATTAGGGAGCCGCCAAGAGACCCAGTACTTC.

V gene TRBV7-2 combines with J gene TRBJ1-2; D may be TRBD1 (5 bases). Germline assignment: CDR1 SGHTA and CDR2 FQGNSA. The CDR3 spans 13 residues. V was pared by 3 bases and J by 8 bases, with 13 bases between. The CDR3 DNA reads as TGTGCCAGCAGCTTCCGACAGCATTCCGGCTACACCTTC. It translates to CASSFRQHSGYTF.

This clone was counted only a few times. The chain couples TRBV7-9 to TRBJ1-4; no definite D call. Germline V gene lookup returns CDR1 SEHNR and CDR2 FQNEAQ (reference sequence). The V gene lost 5 bases and the J gene lost 0 bases, with 19 bases spanning the gap. The CDR3 is made up of 18 amino acids. CDR3 protein: CASSPPVGWDSTNEKLFF. The CDR3 coding sequence is TGTGCCAGCAGCCCCCCGGTAGGGTGGGATTCAACTAATGAAAAACTGTTTTTT.

This clone came up a few times. This chain links TRBV18 with TRBJ2-2, with D unclear. V was pared by 1 base and J by 3 bases, with 3 bases between. Looked up from germline, CDR1 is KGHSH and CDR2 is LQKENI. This CDR3 contains 13 residues. The CDR3 loop is CASSPQHTGELFF. CDR3 coding DNA: TGTGCCAGCTCACCACAGCACACCGGGGAGCTGTTTTTT. The complete variable domain, with remaining parts taken from reference TRBV18 and TRBJ2-2, reads NAGVMQNPRHLVRRRGQEARLRCSPMKGHSHVYWYRQLPEEGLKFMVYLQKENIIDESGMPKERFSAEFPKEGPSILRIQQVVRGDSAAYFCASSPQHTGELFFGEGSRLTVL.

There are a few counts of this clone. A read error is the likely source, as a far larger clone sits one nucleotide away. Distinct nucleotide sequences in the sample also encode this CDR3. The rearrangement uses TRBV6-5 and TRBJ1-5; D is undetermined. V was clipped by 5 bases and J by 1 base, with 9 bases between them. Germline assignment: CDR1 MNHEY and CDR2 SVGAGI. The CDR3 is made up of 14 amino acids. CDR3 loop: CASSESGSNQPQHF. The CDR3 DNA reads TGTGCCAGCAGTGAGTCGGGGAGCAATCAGCCCCAGCATTTT.

V usage is TRBV4-2 and J usage is TRBJ1-5; D is unresolved. This CDR3 comprises 14 residues. Germline V gives CDR1 LGHNA, CDR2 YNFKEQ. Between the trimmed V and J ends, which lost 4 bases and 1 base, there was a span of 8 bases. The CDR3 region has the DNA TGTGCCAGCAGCCCCTATATAAGCAATCAGCCCCAGCATTTT. Translation gives CASSPYISNQPQHF.

The rearrangement uses TRBV29-1 and TRBJ2-7; 8 bases fit TRBD1. The CDR3 is made up of 13 amino acids. V gave up 6 bases and J gave up 6 bases; unmatched junction bases: 10. Germline CDR1 is SQVTM and CDR2 is ANQGSEA. The CDR3 DNA is TGCAGCGTAACAGGGGGTACCAGGGCCGAGCAGTACTTC. It translates to CSVTGGTRAEQYF.

The chain links TRBV29-1 to TRBJ1-2; D not certain. CDR1 SQVTM and CDR2 ANQGSEA come from the germline V gene. This CDR3 is built from 13 residues. The germline V and J ends were trimmed by 1 base and 8 bases, with 14 bases remaining between them. The CDR3 DNA sequence: TGCAGCGTTGAAGTCAGGACGGCCGAAGGCTACACCTTC. Amino acids: CSVEVRTAEGYTF. Variable domain in full (rest from reference TRBV29-1 and TRBJ1-2): SAVISQKPSRDICQRGTSLTIQCQVDSQVTMMFWYRQQPGQSLTLIATANQGSEATYESGFVIDKFPISRPNLTFSTLTVSNMSPEDSSIYLCSVEVRTAEGYTFGSGTRLTVV.

V is TRBV29-1 and J is TRBJ1-1; no firm D call. The CDR3 runs 12 residues. From germline, CDR1 is SQVTM and CDR2 ANQGSEA. V gave up 4 bases and J gave up 2 bases, with 8 bases separating them. The CDR3, as DNA: TGCAGCGTTGCCCAGAGAAACACTGAAGCTTTCTTT. This gives the protein CSVAQRNTEAFF.

The table lists this clone with a few counts. This sample also contains other DNA sequences that code for the same CDR3. The chain carries TRBV7-2 and TRBJ1-6, with D hard to call. CDR3 size: 12 residues. The germline V and J ends were trimmed by 3 bases and 8 bases, with 5 bases remaining between them. Germline CDR1 reads SGHTA; CDR2 reads FQGNSA. DNA for the CDR3: TGTGCCAGCAGCTTCCTAGATTCACCCCTCCACTTT. Protein sequence: CASSFLDSPLHF.

V is TRBV29-1 and J is TRBJ1-4, with no clear D. This CDR3 contains 13 residues. CDR1 is SQVTM and CDR2 is ANQGSEA in the germline V gene. V lost 6 bases, J lost 8 bases, and 16 bases lay in between. CDR3 bases: TGCAGCGTCCGGACTTCCGCCGGCGAAAAACTGTTTTTT. Amino acid sequence: CSVRTSAGEKLFF.